This is a list of T cell receptor beta chains from one sample in a study of spatial heterogeneity in lung cancer. TCRdb used MiXCR to reprocess the 5' RACE reads, holding one entry per CDR3 protein. This table holds about 710 distinct CDR3 sequences, 11% found once. The starting material was normal lung tissue next to the tumor, obtained at surgery. Receptors were obtained from a male donor with early-stage non-small cell lung cancer. The CDR3 runs from the conserved cysteine through the conserved F or W. Each record gives: clone size, V gene, D gene, J gene, CDR3 protein, CDR3 DNA. The D gene is left open where the match is weak. Part of the rows lack a size; the others show once, few, many or a class for expanded clones.

clone_size: NA
v_call: TRBV2
d_call: NA
j_call: TRBJ2-7
cdr3_aa: CASNDFNSYEQYF
cdr3_nt: TGTGCCAGCAATGACTTTAACTCCTACGAGCAGTACTTC

clone_size: medium-sized
v_call: TRBV27
d_call: TRBD2
j_call: TRBJ2-5
cdr3_aa: CASRLWALGRAEDETQYF
cdr3_nt: TGTGCCAGCAGATTGTGGGCTCTCGGGAGGGCAGAGGATGAGACCCAGTACTTC

clone_size: NA
v_call: TRBV2
d_call: NA
j_call: TRBJ2-2
cdr3_aa: CASAQGVRVTGELFF
cdr3_nt: TGTGCCAGCGCCCAAGGGGTCCGGGTCACCGGGGAGCTGTTTTTT

clone_size: large
v_call: TRBV6-5
d_call: NA
j_call: TRBJ2-5
cdr3_aa: CASSARIFTEGTQYF
cdr3_nt: TGTGCCAGCAGTGCGCGGATCTTTACAGAGGGGACCCAGTACTTC

clone_size: many
v_call: TRBV19
d_call: NA
j_call: TRBJ2-7
cdr3_aa: CASGKRGDEQYF
cdr3_nt: TGTGCCAGTGGGAAGAGGGGCGACGAGCAGTACTTC

clone_size: medium-sized
v_call: TRBV19
d_call: NA
j_call: TRBJ2-1
cdr3_aa: CASSITSLNEQFF
cdr3_nt: TGTGCCAGTAGTATAACTAGCTTGAATGAGCAGTTCTTC

clone_size: medium-sized
v_call: TRBV14
d_call: TRBD1
j_call: TRBJ2-5
cdr3_aa: CASSQERTGAIQETQYF
cdr3_nt: TGTGCCAGCAGCCAAGAACGGACAGGAGCCATACAAGAGACCCAGTACTTC

clone_size: large
v_call: TRBV20-1
d_call: NA
j_call: TRBJ2-5
cdr3_aa: CSAWSGWAGPLETQYF
cdr3_nt: TGCAGTGCTTGGAGTGGGTGGGCCGGACCCTTGGAGACCCAGTACTTC

clone_size: NA
v_call: TRBV27
d_call: TRBD1
j_call: TRBJ2-7
cdr3_aa: CASMTGGRHEQYF
cdr3_nt: TGTGCCAGCATGACAGGGGGCCGCCACGAGCAGTACTTC

clone_size: large
v_call: TRBV28
d_call: TRBD1
j_call: TRBJ1-5
cdr3_aa: CASSFRQGINQPQHF
cdr3_nt: TGTGCCAGCAGTTTTAGACAGGGGATCAATCAGCCCCAGCATTTT

clone_size: NA
v_call: TRBV5-1
d_call: TRBD2
j_call: TRBJ2-5
cdr3_aa: CASSLTLAKETQYF
cdr3_nt: TGCGCCAGCAGCTTGACACTAGCGAAGGAGACCCAGTACTTC

clone_size: large
v_call: TRBV12-3/TRBV12-4
d_call: NA
j_call: TRBJ1-5
cdr3_aa: CASSFTGSESQHF
cdr3_nt: TGTGCCAGCAGTTTTACGGGGTCGGAGTCCCAGCATTTT

clone_size: large
v_call: TRBV20-1
d_call: NA
j_call: TRBJ2-1
cdr3_aa: CSAPDLTLNNEQFF
cdr3_nt: TGCAGTGCCCCCGACCTGACTCTAAACAATGAGCAGTTCTTC

clone_size: large
v_call: TRBV2
d_call: TRBD1
j_call: TRBJ2-5
cdr3_aa: CASSSTGQVETQYF
cdr3_nt: TGTGCCAGCAGTTCCACCGGACAGGTGGAGACCCAGTACTTC

clone_size: few
v_call: TRBV20-1
d_call: NA
j_call: TRBJ2-7
cdr3_aa: CSARDQVGLSYEQYF
cdr3_nt: TGCAGTGCTAGAGATCAGGTCGGGTTGTCCTACGAGCAGTACTTC

clone_size: large
v_call: TRBV7-9
d_call: NA
j_call: TRBJ2-5
cdr3_aa: CASSVQAETQYF
cdr3_nt: TGTGCCAGCAGCGTCCAAGCCGAGACCCAGTACTTC

clone_size: NA
v_call: TRBV5-1
d_call: NA
j_call: TRBJ2-5
cdr3_aa: CASSLGRANGETQYF
cdr3_nt: TGCGCCAGCAGCTTGGGACGAGCCAATGGGGAGACCCAGTACTTC

clone_size: many
v_call: TRBV12-3/TRBV12-4
d_call: NA
j_call: TRBJ2-4
cdr3_aa: CASSRGDKNIQYF
cdr3_nt: TGTGCCAGCAGCCGTGGCGACAAGAACATTCAGTACTTC

clone_size: few
v_call: TRBV5-5
d_call: TRBD2
j_call: TRBJ2-3
cdr3_aa: CASSSGASGMVDTQYF
cdr3_nt: TGTGCCAGCAGCTCCGGTGCTAGCGGGATGGTAGATACGCAGTATTTT

clone_size: NA
v_call: TRBV29-1
d_call: NA
j_call: TRBJ2-3
cdr3_aa: CSGVGTDTQYF
cdr3_nt: TGCAGCGGGGTGGGCACAGATACGCAGTATTTT

clone_size: large
v_call: TRBV10-3
d_call: NA
j_call: TRBJ2-5
cdr3_aa: CAISDLGSYQETQYF
cdr3_nt: TGTGCCATCAGTGATCTAGGCTCCTACCAAGAGACCCAGTACTTC

clone_size: NA
v_call: TRBV27
d_call: NA
j_call: TRBJ1-1
cdr3_aa: CASSSAAAGEAFF
cdr3_nt: TGTGCCAGCAGTTCAGCGGCCGCAGGTGAAGCTTTCTTT

clone_size: medium-sized
v_call: TRBV12-3/TRBV12-4
d_call: NA
j_call: TRBJ1-5
cdr3_aa: CASSLGPQPQHF
cdr3_nt: TGTGCCAGCAGCCTCGGTCCTCAGCCCCAGCATTTT

clone_size: medium-sized
v_call: TRBV3-1
d_call: NA
j_call: TRBJ2-7
cdr3_aa: CASSQVTGTYEQYF
cdr3_nt: TGTGCCAGCAGCCAAGTTACAGGAACCTACGAGCAGTACTTC

clone_size: medium-sized
v_call: TRBV13
d_call: NA
j_call: TRBJ2-5
cdr3_aa: CASSLNGEETQYF
cdr3_nt: TGTGCCAGCAGCTTAAACGGAGAGGAGACCCAGTACTTC

clone_size: large
v_call: TRBV6-1
d_call: NA
j_call: TRBJ2-1
cdr3_aa: CASSVQGEQFF
cdr3_nt: TGTGCCAGCAGTGTCCAGGGGGAGCAGTTCTTC

clone_size: large
v_call: TRBV11-2
d_call: NA
j_call: TRBJ1-6
cdr3_aa: CASSLAGGGSPLHF
cdr3_nt: TGTGCCAGCAGCTTAGCCGGGGGTGGTTCACCCCTCCACTTT

clone_size: large
v_call: TRBV18
d_call: NA
j_call: TRBJ2-7
cdr3_aa: CASSPGGSEQYF
cdr3_nt: TGTGCCAGCTCACCCGGGGGTAGCGAGCAGTACTTC

clone_size: few
v_call: TRBV3-1
d_call: NA
j_call: TRBJ1-4
cdr3_aa: CASSQGPVNEKLFF
cdr3_nt: TGTGCCAGCAGCCAAGGGCCAGTTAATGAAAAACTGTTTTTT

clone_size: once
v_call: TRBV7-2
d_call: TRBD2
j_call: TRBJ2-3
cdr3_aa: CASSLAGGGNTDTQYF
cdr3_nt: TGTGCCAGCAGCTTAGCGGGCGGGGGGAACACAGATACGCAGTATTTT

clone_size: medium-sized
v_call: TRBV10-3
d_call: NA
j_call: TRBJ2-2
cdr3_aa: CASGRRQDTGELFF
cdr3_nt: TGTGCCAGCGGCCGACGACAGGACACCGGGGAGCTGTTTTTT

clone_size: NA
v_call: TRBV20-1
d_call: TRBD2
j_call: TRBJ2-1
cdr3_aa: CSARDQSSGGYNEQFF
cdr3_nt: TGCAGTGCTAGAGATCAGTCTAGCGGGGGGTACAATGAGCAGTTCTTC

clone_size: medium-sized
v_call: TRBV10-3
d_call: NA
j_call: TRBJ1-6
cdr3_aa: CAISEQGNSPLHF
cdr3_nt: TGTGCCATCAGCGAACAGGGTAATTCACCCCTCCACTTT

clone_size: NA
v_call: TRBV12-3/TRBV12-4
d_call: TRBD2
j_call: TRBJ2-2
cdr3_aa: CASSTTSGRDRNTGELFF
cdr3_nt: TGTGCCAGCAGCACCACAAGCGGGAGAGATCGGAACACCGGGGAGCTGTTTTTT

clone_size: large
v_call: TRBV28
d_call: TRBD1
j_call: TRBJ2-7
cdr3_aa: CASSGTVSRYEQYF
cdr3_nt: TGTGCCAGCAGTGGGACAGTGAGTCGCTACGAGCAGTACTTC

clone_size: large
v_call: TRBV6-2/TRBV6-3
d_call: NA
j_call: TRBJ2-7
cdr3_aa: CASSYSSYEQYF
cdr3_nt: TGTGCCAGCAGTTACTCCAGTTACGAGCAGTACTTC

clone_size: NA
v_call: TRBV12-3/TRBV12-4
d_call: NA
j_call: TRBJ2-1
cdr3_aa: CASSLSPSTNEQFF
cdr3_nt: TGTGCCAGCAGTTTATCCCCTAGTACAAATGAGCAGTTCTTC

clone_size: many
v_call: TRBV28
d_call: TRBD1
j_call: TRBJ2-1
cdr3_aa: CATLPPHGDRYYNEQFF
cdr3_nt: TGTGCCACCCTACCTCCCCATGGGGACAGGTACTACAATGAGCAGTTCTTC

clone_size: NA
v_call: TRBV30
d_call: NA
j_call: TRBJ2-3
cdr3_aa: CAWNLGGTDTQYF
cdr3_nt: TGTGCCTGGAATCTAGGGGGAACAGATACGCAGTATTTT

clone_size: large
v_call: TRBV6-2/TRBV6-3
d_call: TRBD2
j_call: TRBJ2-1
cdr3_aa: CASSYRTSGLNEQFF
cdr3_nt: TGTGCCAGCAGTTACAGGACTAGCGGACTCAATGAGCAGTTCTTC

clone_size: medium-sized
v_call: TRBV5-6
d_call: NA
j_call: TRBJ1-5
cdr3_aa: CASSFGRGVAQPQHF
cdr3_nt: TGTGCCAGCAGCTTTGGACGGGGGGTGGCTCAGCCCCAGCATTTT

clone_size: large
v_call: TRBV6-1
d_call: NA
j_call: TRBJ2-7
cdr3_aa: CASSETLGPRSGQYF
cdr3_nt: TGTGCCAGCAGTGAAACCTTGGGACCGCGTTCGGGGCAGTACTTC

clone_size: large
v_call: TRBV6-2/TRBV6-3
d_call: TRBD2
j_call: TRBJ2-1
cdr3_aa: CASSYRLAGLNEQFF
cdr3_nt: TGTGCCAGCAGTTACCGGCTAGCGGGACTAAATGAGCAGTTCTTC

clone_size: medium-sized
v_call: TRBV7-3
d_call: NA
j_call: TRBJ2-3
cdr3_aa: CASSLMGNTDTQYF
cdr3_nt: TGTGCCAGCAGCTTAATGGGAAACACAGATACGCAGTATTTT

clone_size: NA
v_call: TRBV5-1
d_call: NA
j_call: TRBJ2-1
cdr3_aa: CASSEGDGPPSSYNEQFF
cdr3_nt: TGCGCCAGCAGCGAAGGAGATGGGCCCCCCTCCTCTTACAATGAGCAGTTCTTC

clone_size: NA
v_call: TRBV6-5
d_call: NA
j_call: TRBJ2-7
cdr3_aa: CASSYGEGSEQYF
cdr3_nt: TGTGCCAGCAGTTACGGAGAGGGGAGCGAACAGTACTTC

clone_size: medium-sized
v_call: TRBV6-1
d_call: NA
j_call: TRBJ1-5
cdr3_aa: CASSEQAGGTEPQHF
cdr3_nt: TGTGCCAGCAGTGAACAAGCCGGGGGCACGGAGCCCCAGCATTTT

clone_size: medium-sized
v_call: TRBV10-3
d_call: NA
j_call: TRBJ2-2
cdr3_aa: CAISEGLVAGELFF
cdr3_nt: TGTGCCATCAGTGAGGGATTAGTGGCCGGGGAGCTGTTTTTT

clone_size: NA
v_call: TRBV12-3/TRBV12-4
d_call: TRBD1
j_call: TRBJ2-3
cdr3_aa: CASSQGTGHTDTQYF
cdr3_nt: TGTGCCAGCAGTCAAGGGACAGGGCACACAGATACGCAGTATTTT